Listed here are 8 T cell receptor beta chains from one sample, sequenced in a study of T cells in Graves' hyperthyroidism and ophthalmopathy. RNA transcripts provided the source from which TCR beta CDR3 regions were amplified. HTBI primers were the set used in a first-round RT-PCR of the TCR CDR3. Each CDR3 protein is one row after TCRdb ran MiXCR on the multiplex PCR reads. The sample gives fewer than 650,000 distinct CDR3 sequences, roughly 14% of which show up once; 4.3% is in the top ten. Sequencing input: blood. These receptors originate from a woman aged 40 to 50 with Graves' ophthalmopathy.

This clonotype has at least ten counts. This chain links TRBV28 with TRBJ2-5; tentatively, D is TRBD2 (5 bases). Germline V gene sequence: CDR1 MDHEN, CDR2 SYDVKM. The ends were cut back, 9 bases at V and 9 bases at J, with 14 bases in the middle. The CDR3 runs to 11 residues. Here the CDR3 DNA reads TGTGCCAGTGGCAGAGAGAGGGCCCAGTACTTC. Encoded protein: CASGRERAQYF.

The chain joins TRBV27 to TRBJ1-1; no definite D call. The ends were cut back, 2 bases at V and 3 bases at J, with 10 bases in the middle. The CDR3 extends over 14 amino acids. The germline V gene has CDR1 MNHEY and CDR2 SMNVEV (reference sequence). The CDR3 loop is CASSLPREDTEAFF. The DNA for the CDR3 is TGTGCCAGCAGTTTACCTAGGGAGGACACTGAAGCTTTCTTT.

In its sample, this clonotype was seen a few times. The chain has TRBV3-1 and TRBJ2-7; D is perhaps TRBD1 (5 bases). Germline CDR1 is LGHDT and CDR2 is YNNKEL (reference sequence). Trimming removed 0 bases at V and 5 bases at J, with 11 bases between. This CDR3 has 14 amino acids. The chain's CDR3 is CASSQDRSRDEQYF. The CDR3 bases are TGTGCCAGCAGCCAAGATCGATCCAGGGACGAGCAGTACTTC.

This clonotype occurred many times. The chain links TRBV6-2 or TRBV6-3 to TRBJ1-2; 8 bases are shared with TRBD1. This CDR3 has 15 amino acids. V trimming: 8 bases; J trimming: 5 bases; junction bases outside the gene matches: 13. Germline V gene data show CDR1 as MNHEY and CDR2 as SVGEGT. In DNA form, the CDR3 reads TGTGCCAGCCAACGCTTTGACAGGGGACGATATGGCTACACCTTC. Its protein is CASQRFDRGRYGYTF.

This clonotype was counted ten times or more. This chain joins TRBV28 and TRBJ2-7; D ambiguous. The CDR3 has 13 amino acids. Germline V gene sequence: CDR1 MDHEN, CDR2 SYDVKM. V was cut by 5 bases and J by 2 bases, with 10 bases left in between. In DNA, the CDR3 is TGTGCCAGCAGTACTGTCAACCCCTACGAGCAGTACTTC. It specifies CASSTVNPYEQYF.

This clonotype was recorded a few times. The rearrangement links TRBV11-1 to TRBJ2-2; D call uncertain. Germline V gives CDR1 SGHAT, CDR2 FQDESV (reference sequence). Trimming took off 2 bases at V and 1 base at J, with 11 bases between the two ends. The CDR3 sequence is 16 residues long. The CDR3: CASSLRFSLNTGELFF. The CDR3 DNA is TGTGCCAGCAGCTTACGGTTTAGCTTGAACACCGGGGAGCTGTTTTTT.

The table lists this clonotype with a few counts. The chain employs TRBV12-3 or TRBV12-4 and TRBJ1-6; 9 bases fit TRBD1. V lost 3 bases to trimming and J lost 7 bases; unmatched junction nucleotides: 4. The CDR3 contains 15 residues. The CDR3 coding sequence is TGTGCCAGCAGTTTTGGGACAGGGTGGAATTCACCCCTCCACTTT. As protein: CASSFGTGWNSPLHF.

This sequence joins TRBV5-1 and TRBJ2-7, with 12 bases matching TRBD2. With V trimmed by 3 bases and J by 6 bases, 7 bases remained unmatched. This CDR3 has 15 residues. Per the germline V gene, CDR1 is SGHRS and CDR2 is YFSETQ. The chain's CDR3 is CASSWRTSGAGEQYF. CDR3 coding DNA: TGCGCCAGCAGCTGGCGGACTAGCGGGGCCGGCGAGCAGTACTTC.